This T cell receptor (beta chain) stems from a study of blood T cell repertoires in COVID-19. Background on the study: Samples taken during acute and convalescent COVID-19 were collected in the United States, Italy and Spain.

The trim removed 4 bases at V and 7 bases at J, leaving 3 bases unmatched. The CDR3 runs 13 residues. Per the germline V gene, CDR1 is KGHDR and CDR2 is SFDVKD. As handled by the study authors: Reference gene primer amplification in the assay estimated nucleated cell counts. Sequencing was performed with immunoSEQ multiplex PCR; in TCRdb, only in-frame clones are kept and a portion is missing. That table gives V, J and clone size, and the DNA gave D and trimming. The top ten clones hold roughly 6.5% of a sample with 130,000 to 150,000 clones, about 84% of them seen once. This sequence joins TRBV24-1 and TRBJ1-5; TRBD1 agrees at 7 bases. The sequencing sample was made of peripheral blood. The TCR originated in a human donor in a cohort sampled during active COVID-19. This CDR3 reads CATSEAGGQPQHF. CDR3 DNA: TGTGCCACCAGTGAGGCAGGGGGACAGCCCCAGCATTTT.